Ten or more counts support the clone carrying this T cell receptor (beta chain). What it binds is not known. Sample time point: patch test 2, 6 weeks after DPC sensitization. The sample's treatment: therapeutic diphenylcyclopropenone sensitization with weekly scalp DPC. TCRdb analysed the RACE reads with MiXCR anew, one entry per CDR3 protein. Of approximately 120,000 distinct CDR3 sequences detected, 9% to 9.5% appear once; the ten largest clones hold approximately 2.8%. The data are from a study of human T cells and chemical hapten exposure. Study information: 2% DPC applied to a roughly 2 cm by roughly 2 cm arm area sensitized donors. After 6 days, upper back 0.01% DPC patch tests were scored.

The V segment lost 4 bases and the J segment 4 bases; nucleotides outside the gene matches: 9. Germline V CDR1 and CDR2: DFQATT, SNEGSKA (reference sequence). There are 16 residues in the CDR3. Study-level results: Against controls, expanded TCRs gave rise to significantly more large CDR3 similarity clusters.

The gene calls are TRBV20-1 and TRBJ2-1; 11 bases fit TRBD1. The TCR sequence derives from a woman aged 35 to 49 with alopecia areata. Some clones in this sample may be carry-over from other donors' samples. Source: whole blood, taken in connection with sensitization to the hapten diphenylcyclopropenone (DPC). CDR3 loop: CSAIPGQGAVYNEQFF. CDR3 DNA: TGCAGTGCTATCCCCGGACAGGGGGCTGTTTACAATGAGCAGTTCTTC.